This T cell receptor beta chain was obtained from a study of T cell responses to AZD1222 COVID-19 vaccine. Study-level background: Pooling was applied to second doses at about 4 or about 12 weeks.

Trimming stripped 3 bases from V and 1 base from J, with 7 bases between. Germline V gene sequence: CDR1 SGHTA, CDR2 FQGTGA. This CDR3 comprises 14 residues. Of note for this clone: Its antigen is undetermined.

Study results and limitations: Donors were chiefly white British, with a greater number of females, and clonal diversity was perhaps underestimated. CD4 TCRs associated with vaccination spanned spike, dominating at 160-218 and 743-854. There were repertoire samples only from the period after the peak T cell response.

Produced via immunoSEQ multiplex PCR; TCRdb's table is partial and in-frame only. The table records about 120,000 clones, around 90% of them present only once. The material sequenced was peripheral blood, taken on day 0 of AZD1222 vaccination. This sequence joins TRBV7-3 and TRBJ2-1; D remains ambiguous. The receptor was isolated from an adult in good health. The CDR3 DNA follows: TGTGCCAGCAGCTTGCTTAAGTCCTACAATGAGCAGTTCTTC. The encoded protein is CASSLLKSYNEQFF.